The 27 T cell receptor beta chains reported below all come from one sample, sequenced in a study of blood T cell repertoires in COVID-19 (dated by TCRdb to the early 2020s). Library preparation employed the immunoSEQ multiplex PCR assay. TCRdb retrieved this table from immuneACCESS and kept in-frame rearrangements only. Not all clones are present; in checked studies, unresolved V genes account for under half, and no reason is known for the remainder. This sample is represented by about 300,000 clones; more than 70% of them were singletons. Together, the top ten hold 6.9% of the sample. Source material: peripheral blood. The receptors stem from a woman aged 30 to 39 who had recovered from COVID-19.

This clone was recorded once. This rearrangement joins TRBV4-3 to TRBJ2-7; D is unresolved. Germline loops: CDR1 LGHNA, CDR2 YSLEER. The CDR3 length is 14 residues. Trimming pared 2 bases from V and 0 bases from J, leaving 8 bases between. The CDR3 sequence is CASSQTRSSYEQYF. In nucleotides, the CDR3 is TGCGCCAGCAGCCAAACCCGTAGCTCCTACGAGCAGTACTTC.

The chain recombines TRBV2 with TRBJ1-1, with TRBD1 matching over 9 bases. Looked up from germline, CDR1 is SNHLY and CDR2 is FYNNEI. The CDR3 consists of 13 residues. Germline trimming cut 6 bases from V and 6 bases from J; bases unmatched to any gene: 5. The CDR3 is CASSTGGFPEAFF. CDR3 in DNA: TGTGCCAGCAGCACAGGGGGCTTTCCTGAAGCTTTCTTT.

V and J are TRBV14 and TRBJ2-2; 7 bases map to TRBD1. From germline, CDR1 is SGHDN and CDR2 FVKESK. This CDR3 is 15 amino acids long. The trim removed 5 bases at V and 0 bases at J, leaving 3 bases unmatched. The CDR3 is CASSRQGTNTGELFF. The CDR3 DNA is TGTGCCAGCAGCAGACAGGGAACGAACACCGGGGAGCTGTTTTTT.

Written as DNA, the CDR3 is TGTGCCAGCTCCAGACAGGGGGCGGGAGAGACCCAGTACTTC. Residues: CASSRQGAGETQYF. The chain employs TRBV18 and TRBJ2-5; the match to TRBD1 covers 10 bases. From germline, CDR1 is KGHSH and CDR2 LQKENI. There are 14 residues in the CDR3. The V gene end was trimmed by 6 bases and the J gene end by 4 bases; junction bases not matched to a gene: 5. The variable domain in full, completed from reference TRBV18 and TRBJ2-5, reads NAGVMQNPRHLVRRRGQEARLRCSPMKGHSHVYWYRQLPEEGLKFMVYLQKENIIDESGMPKERFSAEFPKEGPSILRIQQVVRGDSAAYFCASSRQGAGETQYFGPGTRLLVL.

The rearrangement uses TRBV7-8 and TRBJ1-4, with D perhaps matching TRBD1 (5 bases). CDR1 is SGHVS, CDR2 FQNEAQ, per germline. This CDR3 has 15 amino acids. Trimming took 5 bases from V and 7 from J, leaving 17 bases between them. The CDR3 nucleotides read TGTGCCAGCAGCCTTAGGCGGGGGTTCGGTGAAAAACTGTTTTTT. This translates into CASSLRRGFGEKLFF.

V gene TRBV24-1 combines with J gene TRBJ2-1; tentatively, D is TRBD2 (6 bases). The CDR3 runs to 18 residues. The germline CDR1 and CDR2 sequences are KGHDR and SFDVKD. Trimming stripped 3 bases from V and 0 bases from J, with 17 bases between. CDR3 region: CATSDPQPGVSSYNEQFF. The CDR3 nucleotides read TGTGCCACCAGTGATCCACAACCGGGGGTGAGCTCCTACAATGAGCAGTTCTTC.

The chain links TRBV6-1 to TRBJ1-6; the match to TRBD1 covers 12 bases. There are 17 residues in the CDR3. The J segment lost 9 bases and the V segment lost 2 bases, leaving 8 bases of the junction unmatched. In germline, CDR1 is MNHNS, CDR2 SASEGT. The chain's CDR3 is CASSETRDRGLGSPLHF. The CDR3 DNA reads as TGTGCCAGCAGTGAAACCAGGGACAGGGGGCTTGGTTCACCCCTCCACTTT.

V usage is TRBV6-2 or TRBV6-3 and J usage is TRBJ2-5; the D gene is possibly TRBD1 (5 bases). Trimming cost V 2 bases and J 2 bases, with 12 bases left between them. Germline V gene data show CDR1 as MNHEY and CDR2 as SVGEGT. This CDR3 has 15 amino acids. In DNA, the CDR3 is TGTGCCAGCAGTTACGTCGACAGAATGCAAGAGACCCAGTACTTC. Amino acids: CASSYVDRMQETQYF.

The rearrangement joins TRBV19 to TRBJ1-3; D possibly corresponds to TRBD1 (5 bases). V shed 5 bases and J shed 2 bases, with 16 bases lying between them. This CDR3 has 16 residues. From germline, CDR1 is LNHDA and CDR2 SQIVND (reference sequence). The CDR3 DNA is TGTGCCAGTAGTGCCCTGGAGGGGCGGGCTGGAAACACCATATATTTT. It specifies CASSALEGRAGNTIYF.

The V and J genes are TRBV5-1 and TRBJ1-4, with 8 bases identical to TRBD1. V shed 4 bases, J shed 4 bases, and the junction held 6 bases outside the gene matches. CDR3 length: 15 amino acids. Germline CDR1 reads SGHRS; CDR2 reads YFSETQ. In DNA, the CDR3 is TGCGCCAGCAGCCACAGGGGGGAGTATAATGAAAAACTGTTTTTT. Amino acid sequence: CASSHRGEYNEKLFF.

The V gene is TRBV24-1, the J gene TRBJ2-5, with D possibly being TRBD2 (8 bases). The CDR3 length is 20 residues. V dropped 4 bases and J dropped 3 bases, with 29 bases sitting between them. CDR1 KGHDR and CDR2 SFDVKD come from the germline V gene. The CDR3 here is CATSDHGGSSGSRGEETQYF. DNA for the CDR3: TGTGCCACCAGTGACCACGGAGGCTCTAGCGGGTCCAGGGGGGAAGAGACCCAGTACTTC.

CDR3 residues: CAWRNREHNYGYTF. CDR3 coding DNA: TGTGCCTGGAGAAACAGGGAACATAACTATGGCTACACCTTC. The J gene is TRBJ1-2, the V gene TRBV30; the D gene is possibly TRBD1 (6 bases). The CDR3 spans 14 residues. Germline V lookup: CDR1 GTSNPN, CDR2 SVGIG (reference sequence). The V gene lost 3 bases and the J gene lost 1 base, with 12 bases spanning the gap.

This clone showed up just a few times. The gene calls are TRBV5-1 and TRBJ2-7, with 7 bases lining up with TRBD1. Germline assignment: CDR1 SGHRS and CDR2 YFSETQ. The CDR3 has 16 amino acids. Trimming cost V 1 base and J 1 base; bases outside gene matches: 8. The CDR3 region has the DNA TGCGCCAGCAGCTTGAATCCCCGGACAGGTTCCTACGAGCAGTACTTC. It translates to CASSLNPRTGSYEQYF.

V usage is TRBV28 and J usage is TRBJ2-7; TRBD1 matches 8 bases. The CDR3 covers 15 residues. CDR1 is MDHEN and CDR2 is SYDVKM in the germline V gene. Trimming cost V 6 bases and J 1 base; bases outside gene matches: 8. CDR3 amino acids: CASSFQGQASYEQYF. DNA of the CDR3: TGTGCCAGCAGCTTTCAGGGACAGGCGTCCTACGAGCAGTACTTC.

This sequence joins TRBV27 and TRBJ1-6; D remains ambiguous. The CDR3 has 12 amino acids. The V end was cut by 6 bases, the J end by 7 bases, with 7 bases between. Germline loops: CDR1 MNHEY, CDR2 SMNVEV (reference sequence). CDR3 amino acids: CASRIVNSPLHF. For the CDR3, the DNA is TGTGCCAGCAGAATAGTGAATTCACCCCTCCACTTT.

This chain connects TRBV15 to TRBJ1-5, with 8 bases that match TRBD1. CDR1 and CDR2 (germline): LNHNV, YYDKDF (reference sequence). With 8 bases clipped from V and 0 bases from J, the junction kept 6 bases outside the gene matches. The CDR3 spans 15 residues. The CDR3 DNA reads as TGTGCCACCGCAGCAGGGGGCCATAGCAATCAGCCCCAGCATTTT. Translated: CATAAGGHSNQPQHF.

This sequence joins TRBV19 and TRBJ1-2, with 7 bases identical to TRBD1. CDR1 is LNHDA and CDR2 is SQIVND in the germline V gene (reference sequence). V was clipped by 7 bases and J by 8 bases; unmatched bases: 10. This CDR3 contains 13 residues. The CDR3 bases are TGTGCCAGTACGGACCTGACAGGGAGAGGCTACACCTTC. It codes for CASTDLTGRGYTF.

This clone was picked up a small number of times. The rearrangement joins TRBV5-4 to TRBJ1-1, with D possibly TRBD1 on 5 matching bases. The V end lost 0 bases, the J end lost 10 bases, and 16 bases lay between the germline ends. This CDR3 has 14 amino acids. CDR1 is SGHNT, CDR2 YYREEE, per germline (reference sequence). The CDR3 is CASSLDQGQLGAFF. The CDR3 nucleotides read TGTGCCAGCAGCTTGGATCAGGGCCAGCTCGGAGCTTTCTTT.

In its sample, this clone is medium-sized. The chain employs TRBV19 and TRBJ1-5; 7 bases align to TRBD1. This CDR3 has 15 amino acids. Losses at the gene ends were 5 bases for V and 0 bases for J; bases not matched to a gene: 4. Germline CDR1 reads LNHDA; CDR2 reads SQIVND (reference sequence). The CDR3 region has the DNA TGTGCCAGTAGTCAGGGACAGCATAGCAATCAGCCCCAGCATTTT. It encodes CASSQGQHSNQPQHF.

V gene TRBV3-1 (or the pseudogene TRBV3-2) combines with J gene TRBJ1-6, with 9 bases identical to TRBD1. The V gene's germline CDR1 is LGHDT and CDR2 YNNKEL (reference sequence). The length of the CDR3 is 14 residues. V trimming: 5 bases; J trimming: 9 bases; junction bases outside the gene matches: 5. The CDR3 sequence: CASSNRDRASPLHF. CDR3 DNA sequence: TGTGCCAGCAGCAACCGGGACAGGGCTTCACCCCTCCACTTT.

CDR3 DNA: TGCAGTGCGCCCACTAGAAACGAGCAGTACTTC. Its protein is CSAPTRNEQYF. The chain is built from TRBV20-1 and TRBJ2-7; TRBD2 is a possible D gene (5 bases). The CDR3 spans 11 residues. Germline-derived CDR1 and CDR2 are DFQATT and SNEGSKA (reference sequence). V gave up 6 bases and J gave up 5 bases, with 11 bases separating them.

This clone was counted only a few times. The rearrangement joins TRBV30 to TRBJ2-7, with D uncertain. CDR1 and CDR2 from the germline V gene are GTSNPN and SVGIG (reference sequence). Between the trimmed V and J ends, which lost 1 base and 8 bases, there was a span of 9 bases. The CDR3 totals 11 residues. CDR3 amino acids: CAWSATSQQYF. For the CDR3, the DNA is TGTGCCTGGAGTGCTACCTCGCAGCAGTACTTC.

The chain links TRBV6-6 to TRBJ1-1, with a tentative D call TRBD1 (5 bases). Deletions cut 7 bases from V and 0 bases from J, with 9 bases between. This CDR3 spans 13 amino acids. Germline CDR1 reads MNHNY; CDR2 reads SVGAGI (reference sequence). CDR3 DNA: TGTGCCAGCATCGACAGTCTGAACACTGAAGCTTTCTTT. Protein sequence: CASIDSLNTEAFF.

The rearrangement uses TRBV27 and TRBJ2-7, with D perhaps TRBD1 (6 bases). The germline V gene has CDR1 MNHEY and CDR2 SMNVEV (reference sequence). Trimming took off 2 bases at V and 5 bases at J, with 16 bases between the two ends. There are 15 residues in the CDR3. CDR3 DNA sequence: TGTGCCAGCAGTTTAGAGTTCAGGGGTCACCACGAGCAGTACTTC. Its protein product is CASSLEFRGHHEQYF.

The chain carries TRBV7-9 and TRBJ2-3; 9 bases map to TRBD2. The CDR3 is made up of 18 amino acids. In germline, CDR1 is SEHNR, CDR2 FQNEAQ (reference sequence). With V trimmed by 5 bases and J by 3 bases, 15 bases remained unmatched. The CDR3 region is CASSRITGSGGGTDTQYF. The DNA of the CDR3 is TGTGCCAGCAGCCGAATAACTGGTAGCGGGGGAGGTACAGATACGCAGTATTTT. Together with reference TRBV7-9 and TRBJ2-3, the CDR3 gives the full variable domain: DTGVSQNPRHKITKRGQNVTFRCDPISEHNRLYWYRQTLGQGPEFLTYFQNEAQLEKSRLLSDRFSAERPKGSFSTLEIQRTEQGDSAMYLCASSRITGSGGGTDTQYFGPGTRLTVL.

J is TRBJ1-5 and V is TRBV6-5; D perhaps matches TRBD1 (6 bases). Germline V gives CDR1 MNHEY, CDR2 SVGAGI. The V gene lost 5 bases and the J gene lost 5 bases, with 13 bases spanning the gap. The CDR3 length is 14 residues. The CDR3 protein is CASSKQGRDQPQHF. The CDR3 DNA reads TGTGCCAGCAGTAAACAGGGAAGGGATCAGCCCCAGCATTTT.

This rearrangement joins TRBV7-2 to TRBJ2-1; tentative D call: TRBD1 (5 bases). The V and J ends lost 6 bases and 5 bases respectively, with 14 bases between them. The CDR3 is made up of 14 amino acids. Germline assignment: CDR1 SGHTA and CDR2 FQGNSA. Here the CDR3 DNA reads TGTGCCAGCAGTCCCCAGGGTCTAGACAATGAGCAGTTCTTC. Residues: CASSPQGLDNEQFF. Using reference TRBV7-2 and TRBJ2-1 for the parts outside the CDR3, the full variable domain is GAGVSQSPSNKVTEKGKDVELRCDPISGHTALYWYRQSLGQGLEFLIYFQGNSAPDKSGLPSDRFSAERTGGSVSTLTIQRTQQEDSAVYLCASSPQGLDNEQFFGPGTRLTVL.